A single count supports the clone carrying this TCR beta chain. Its antigen is unidentified. CDR1 and CDR2 from the germline V gene are SGDLS and YYNGEE. Trimming removed 4 bases from V and 8 bases from J; junction bases left unmatched: 10. The CDR3 is 15 residues long. The data derive from a study of cytomegalovirus exposure and HLA in healthy donors. Findings of the study overall: Versus the approximately 700-donor mean, an Asian-associated ancestry cluster reportedly showed fewer N-insertions in a later analysis.

Primers: 60 Vbeta forward and 13 Jbeta reverse. In the study's own analysis: Unique TCR beta chains numbered 80 million to 95 million in a later analysis, with approximately 10 million shared. The method was immunoSEQ multiplex PCR; TCRdb's version includes in-frame clones alone and lacks a portion of them. From that table come the V and J calls and clone size; the DNA was used to work out D and trimming. The sample records approximately 150,000 clones, around 72% being singletons. The receptor was isolated from a female donor in good health and CMV-seronegative. The sequenced sample was PBMCs. The V gene is TRBV9, the J gene TRBJ2-1, with TRBD2 matching 9 bases. CDR3: CASSPRLAGGYEQFF. In DNA form, the CDR3 reads TGTGCCAGCAGCCCCCGACTTGCGGGGGGGTATGAGCAGTTCTTC.